This T cell receptor (beta chain) was observed in a study of cytomegalovirus exposure and HLA in healthy donors. About the study: Early released data comprised about 90 million unique TCRs from HLA-typed donors. Of the donors genotyped, 398 in all, 75% to 85% fell in the Caucasian-associated ancestry cluster.

In germline, CDR1 is MNHEY, CDR2 SVGAGI. The CDR3 has 13 residues. V gave up 6 bases and J gave up 4 bases; unmatched junction bases: 6. Amplification used 60 Vbeta primers and 13 Jbeta primers. The table came from immunoSEQ multiplex PCR; TCRdb's copy has only in-frame clones and leaves some out. The sample has under 200,000 clones, about 80% seen once; the top ten hold roughly 2.6%. This receptor was identified in a woman in her forties or fifties in good health and CMV-seropositive. The source material was PBMCs. This chain links TRBV6-5 with TRBJ2-7; TRBD2 aligns across 7 bases. The CDR3 loop is CASSLQRGYEQYF. CDR3 in DNA: TGTGCCAGCAGCCTCCAGCGGGGTTACGAGCAGTACTTC.